The rows below give T cell receptor beta chains drawn from one sample of a study of blood T cell repertoires in COVID-19. Here immunoSEQ multiplex PCR was the method, and the copy in TCRdb shows in-frame clones only, minus some. The sample contains 400,000 to 500,000 clones, roughly 90% of which appear only once. Sequences were obtained from PBMCs or T cells enriched from blood (not recorded which). The receptor source for this set is a woman under 30 who had been exposed to COVID-19. Both conserved end residues are part of each CDR3. A D gene is named only where the DNA matches it firmly. The listing skips clone size in some rows; elsewhere it reads once, few, many or a size class.

v_call: TRBV28
j_call: TRBJ2-1
d_call: .
clone_size: .
cdr3_nt: TGTGCCAGCAGCGGGACTCGAAAGTCCAATGAGCAGTTCTTC
cdr3_aa: CASSGTRKSNEQFF

v_call: TRBV25-1
j_call: TRBJ1-6
d_call: .
clone_size: .
cdr3_nt: TGTGCCAGCAGTGACAAAGTGGGGACAAATAATTCACCCCTCCACTTT
cdr3_aa: CASSDKVGTNNSPLHF

v_call: TRBV25-1
j_call: TRBJ2-3
d_call: TRBD2
clone_size: .
cdr3_nt: TGTGCCAGCAGTGAATCCCTCCTAGCGGGAGGGCCACGGGATACGCAGTATTTT
cdr3_aa: CASSESLLAGGPRDTQYF

v_call: TRBV3-1/TRBV3-2
j_call: TRBJ1-3
d_call: .
clone_size: .
cdr3_nt: TGTGCCAGCAGCCAAGGCAGGAGGAGTTCTGGAAACACCATATATTTT
cdr3_aa: CASSQGRRSSGNTIYF

v_call: TRBV6-2/TRBV6-3
j_call: TRBJ1-1
d_call: .
clone_size: .
cdr3_nt: TGTGCCAGCAATTACCGGGACTCACCGGGTACTGAAGCTTTCTTT
cdr3_aa: CASNYRDSPGTEAFF

v_call: TRBV7-2
j_call: TRBJ1-1
d_call: TRBD1
clone_size: .
cdr3_nt: TGTGCCAGCAGCCCCTGGGGCCCAGGGGGCACTGAAGCTTTCTTT
cdr3_aa: CASSPWGPGGTEAFF

v_call: TRBV12-5
j_call: TRBJ2-5
d_call: TRBD1
clone_size: .
cdr3_nt: TGTGCTAGTGGTTTGGCATCCCCCCCGGGACAGGGGAGAGGGTACCAAGAGACCCAGTACTTC
cdr3_aa: CASGLASPPGQGRGYQETQYF

v_call: TRBV7-2
j_call: TRBJ1-3
d_call: .
clone_size: .
cdr3_nt: TGTGCCAGCAGCTTAGTTGGGGGGACTGCCGACTCTGGAAACACCATATATTTT
cdr3_aa: CASSLVGGTADSGNTIYF

v_call: TRBV30
j_call: TRBJ2-7
d_call: TRBD2
clone_size: .
cdr3_nt: TGTGCCTGGAGTGTGCAGGGCCTAGCGGGTCCCGATTACTTC
cdr3_aa: CAWSVQGLAGPDYF

v_call: TRBV5-6
j_call: TRBJ2-7
d_call: .
clone_size: .
cdr3_nt: TGTGCCAGCAGCTTGGGACTATTCTCCTACGAGCAGTACTTC
cdr3_aa: CASSLGLFSYEQYF

v_call: TRBV9
j_call: TRBJ1-1
d_call: .
clone_size: once
cdr3_nt: TGTGCCAGCAGGACCGACTCCTCTGAGGGCACTGAAGCTTTCTTT
cdr3_aa: CASRTDSSEGTEAFF

v_call: TRBV27
j_call: TRBJ2-7
d_call: TRBD2
clone_size: .
cdr3_nt: TGTGCCAGCAGTTTCTCCCTGGCTAGCGGATCCTACGAGCAGTACTTC
cdr3_aa: CASSFSLASGSYEQYF

v_call: TRBV3-1/TRBV3-2
j_call: TRBJ2-5
d_call: .
clone_size: .
cdr3_nt: TGTGCCAGCAGCCTACGGACAGAAGAGACCCAGTACTTC
cdr3_aa: CASSLRTEETQYF

v_call: TRBV9
j_call: TRBJ1-2
d_call: .
clone_size: .
cdr3_nt: TGTGCCAGCAGCGTAGGGAGGCAGAGGGAGGGCTACACCTTC
cdr3_aa: CASSVGRQREGYTF

v_call: TRBV5-1
j_call: TRBJ2-2
d_call: TRBD2
clone_size: .
cdr3_nt: TGCGCCAGCAACCTCAGGACTAGCGGCACCGGGGAGCTGTTTTTT
cdr3_aa: CASNLRTSGTGELFF

v_call: TRBV5-1
j_call: TRBJ2-7
d_call: TRBD1
clone_size: .
cdr3_nt: TGCGCCAGCAGCCGGATCACCAAGCCGACGGGACAGGGCTCCTACGAGCAGTACTTC
cdr3_aa: CASSRITKPTGQGSYEQYF

v_call: TRBV7-2
j_call: TRBJ2-5
d_call: TRBD1
clone_size: once
cdr3_nt: TGTGCCAGCAGCAGACCGGGACAGGGAAAGACCCAGTACTTC
cdr3_aa: CASSRPGQGKTQYF

v_call: TRBV6-6
j_call: TRBJ1-2
d_call: .
clone_size: few
cdr3_nt: TGTGCCAGCAGTTACACCCGGGAATATGGCTACACCTTC
cdr3_aa: CASSYTREYGYTF

v_call: TRBV7-2
j_call: TRBJ1-1
d_call: .
clone_size: .
cdr3_nt: TGTGCCAGCAGCTTAATGGCGGGGGAAAACACTGAAGCTTTCTTT
cdr3_aa: CASSLMAGENTEAFF

v_call: TRBV7-8
j_call: TRBJ2-7
d_call: .
clone_size: .
cdr3_nt: TGTGCCAGCAGCTTAGGTTCCAGGGGGACGGGAGAAACAAGCGAGCAGTACTTC
cdr3_aa: CASSLGSRGTGETSEQYF

v_call: TRBV19
j_call: TRBJ1-5
d_call: .
clone_size: .
cdr3_nt: TGTGCCAGTAGTCTCGGGACAAGTTCTAATCAGCCCCAGCATTTT
cdr3_aa: CASSLGTSSNQPQHF

v_call: TRBV28
j_call: TRBJ2-7
d_call: TRBD1
clone_size: .
cdr3_nt: TGTGCCAGCAGTCTAAACAGGGGGCACTACGAGCAGTACTTC
cdr3_aa: CASSLNRGHYEQYF

v_call: TRBV14
j_call: TRBJ1-6
d_call: .
clone_size: .
cdr3_nt: TGTGCCAGCAGCCAAGTCGCACAGGGTAGTAATTCACCCCTCCACTTT
cdr3_aa: CASSQVAQGSNSPLHF

v_call: TRBV10-1
j_call: TRBJ1-1
d_call: .
clone_size: .
cdr3_nt: TGCGCCAGCAGTTCGGAGGGACCACACACTGAAGCTTTCTTT
cdr3_aa: CASSSEGPHTEAFF

v_call: TRBV19
j_call: TRBJ1-2
d_call: TRBD1
clone_size: once
cdr3_nt: TGTGCCAGTAGTATATTTAACAGGGGGCACTATGGCTACACCTTC
cdr3_aa: CASSIFNRGHYGYTF

v_call: TRBV6-5
j_call: TRBJ2-1
d_call: .
clone_size: few
cdr3_nt: TGTGCCAGCAGTTTCGGGAGCTCCTACAATGAGCAGTTCTTC
cdr3_aa: CASSFGSSYNEQFF

v_call: TRBV3-1/TRBV3-2
j_call: TRBJ2-1
d_call: TRBD1
clone_size: .
cdr3_nt: TGTGCCAGCAGCCGCCCGGGACAGGGTGATGAGCAGTTCTTC
cdr3_aa: CASSRPGQGDEQFF

v_call: TRBV28
j_call: TRBJ1-5
d_call: TRBD1
clone_size: .
cdr3_nt: TGTGCCAGCAGTTCGTTCCGGACAGGGGTCCTTAGCAATCAGCCCCAGCATTTT
cdr3_aa: CASSSFRTGVLSNQPQHF

v_call: TRBV30
j_call: TRBJ1-6
d_call: .
clone_size: .
cdr3_nt: TGTGCCTGGAGCCTCGGAGGCCCAGGGGATTCACCCCTCCACTTT
cdr3_aa: CAWSLGGPGDSPLHF